This record covers a single T cell receptor (beta chain). In the original workflow: Cell counts per sample came from amplifying reference gene primers. The method was immunoSEQ multiplex PCR; TCRdb's version includes in-frame clones alone and lacks a portion of them. V and J calls and clone size are given by that table; D and trimming were obtained from the DNA. The sample lists roughly 190,000 clones, roughly four fifths occurring once. The sample belongs to a study of blood T cell repertoires in COVID-19. For the study at large: From the United States, Italy and Spain came samples of acute and convalescent COVID-19. PBMCs, B-cell-depleted T cells, or T cells were the source of the cDNA or gDNA that made up the material.

In germline, CDR1 is LGHDT, CDR2 YNNKEL (reference sequence). The J segment lost 6 bases and the V segment lost 4 bases, leaving 6 bases of the junction unmatched. The CDR3 totals 14 residues. The origin of this receptor is a woman in her 40s with acute or convalescent COVID-19. The gene calls are TRBV3-1 (or the pseudogene TRBV3-2) and TRBJ2-7; TRBD1 agrees at 10 bases. The sequenced sample consisted of peripheral blood. In nucleotides, the CDR3 is TGTGCCAGCAGCCTCCGGGACAGGGGAAGCGAGCAGTACTTC. Its translation is CASSLRDRGSEQYF.